Reported below is one TCR beta chain. Its matching antigen is unknown. The sample is drawn from a study of CD8+CD57+ T cells in acquired aplastic anemia. In the study overall: Sorted CD4+ and CD8+ cell DNA averaged roughly 3.2 ug.

Study results and limitations: With respect to CD8+ Simpson's diversity, patients and controls did not differ significantly.

V was shortened by 2 bases and J by 3 bases, with 10 bases between the two germline ends. Per the germline V gene, CDR1 is MGHDK and CDR2 is SYGVNS. The CDR3 has 14 residues. TCR beta VDJ combinations and CDR3 sequences were profiled from genomic DNA. TCRdb analysed the reads with MiXCR anew, one entry per CDR3 protein. The sample includes about 75,000 distinct CDR3 sequences, around 70% of them seen just once. Patients included in sequencing had previously demonstrated CD8+CD57+ cell expansion by flow cytometry. This chain joins TRBV25-1 and TRBJ1-2; unclear D gene. The sequenced sample consisted of sorted CD4+, CD8+, or CD8+CD57+ T cells (not recorded which) from PBMCs. This TCR derives from a human donor with aplastic anemia. In nucleotides, the CDR3 is TGTGCCAGCAGTGAAAGTGGAACCGACTATGGCTACACCTTC. Translation gives CASSESGTDYGYTF.